The text below deals with one T cell receptor beta chain. The antigen is not known. The study reverse transcribed the entire isolated RNA, so it sequenced expressed TCRB transcripts. Only in-frame clones appear in the TCRdb table, and some are missing; sequencing was by immunoSEQ multiplex PCR. The sample yields 900,000 or so clones, under 20% seen once. This entry comes from a study of beta chain features in type 1 diabetes. As for the study in general: There was similarity between patients and healthy donors in age, gender and cell yields. Overall study findings and caveats: In all four CD4+ subsets, TCRB CDR3 length was significantly, moderately reduced in type 1 diabetes.

Populations isolated by sorting all had purity greater than 95%. Per germline, CDR1 SGHRS and CDR2 YFSETQ. The CDR3 contains 16 residues. V lost 1 base and J lost 0; bases outside the gene matches: 3. Sequenced: naive CD4+ T cells from blood. The chain joins TRBV5-1 to TRBJ2-7; 11 bases match TRBD1. This TCR derives from a young woman in good health. CDR3 protein: CASSLRTGGTSYEQYF. The CDR3 nucleotides read TGCGCCAGCAGCTTGAGGACAGGGGGCACCTCCTACGAGCAGTACTTC.